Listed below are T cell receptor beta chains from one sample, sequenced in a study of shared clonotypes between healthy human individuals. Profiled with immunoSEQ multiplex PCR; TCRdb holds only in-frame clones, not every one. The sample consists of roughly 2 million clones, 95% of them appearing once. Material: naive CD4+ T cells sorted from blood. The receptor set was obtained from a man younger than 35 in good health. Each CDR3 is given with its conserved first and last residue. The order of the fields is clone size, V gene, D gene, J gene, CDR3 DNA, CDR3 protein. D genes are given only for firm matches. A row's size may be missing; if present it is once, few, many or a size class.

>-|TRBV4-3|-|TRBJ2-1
TGCGCCAGCAGCCTAAGATTCGGGACATCTATGGATGAGCAGTTCTTC
CASSLRFGTSMDEQFF
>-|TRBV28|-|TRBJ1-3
TGTGCCAGCAGTTTTTTCCGGAGCTCTGGAAACACCATATATTTT
CASSFFRSSGNTIYF
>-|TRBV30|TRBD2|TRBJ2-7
TGTGCCTGGAGTGTAACCAGCGGGGTCCCCTACGAGCAGTACTTC
CAWSVTSGVPYEQYF
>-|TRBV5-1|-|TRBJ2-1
TGCGCCAGCAGCTTGGCATCCGGGGGCGGCGGGGTCCGCTACAATGAGCAGTTCTTC
CASSLASGGGGVRYNEQFF
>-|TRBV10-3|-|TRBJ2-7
TGTGCCATCAGTGGGGGGGCTGCCGGGTCCTACGAGCAGTACTTC
CAISGGAAGSYEQYF
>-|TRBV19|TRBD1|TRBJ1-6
TGTGCCAGTAGTACCCGGGACAGAGGTAATTCACCCCTCCACTTT
CASSTRDRGNSPLHF
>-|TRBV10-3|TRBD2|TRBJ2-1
TGTGCCATCAGTGACCCCTCCCGGGGACTAGGACGGCACAATGAGCAGTTCTTC
CAISDPSRGLGRHNEQFF
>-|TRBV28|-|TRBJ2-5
TGTGCCAGCAGTTCCCGGACTGTCGGAAAGGGAGGAGAGACCCAGTACTTC
CASSSRTVGKGGETQYF
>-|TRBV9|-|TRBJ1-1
TGTGCCAGCAGCGTAGAAGGTCTTGGCACTGAAGCTTTCTTT
CASSVEGLGTEAFF
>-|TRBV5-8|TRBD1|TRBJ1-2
TGTGCCAGCAGCTCCCCTAGACAGGGTCTTGGCTACACCTTC
CASSSPRQGLGYTF
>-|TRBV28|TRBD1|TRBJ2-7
TGTGCCAGCAGCCGCGGACAGGGTTTAACCTACGAGCAGTACTTC
CASSRGQGLTYEQYF
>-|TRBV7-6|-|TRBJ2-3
TGTGCCAGCAGCCAAGCTTGGAAGGCAGATACGCAGTATTTT
CASSQAWKADTQYF
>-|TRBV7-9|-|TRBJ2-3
TGTGCCAGCAGCTACAGCGATAGTACGCAGTATTTT
CASSYSDSTQYF
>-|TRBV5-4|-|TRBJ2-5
TGTGCCAGCAGCCGCGGGTCCCTGCGGGAAGAGACCCAGTACTTC
CASSRGSLREETQYF
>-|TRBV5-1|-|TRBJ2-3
TGCGCCAGCAGTCGACCAGGCACAGATACGCAGTATTTT
CASSRPGTDTQYF
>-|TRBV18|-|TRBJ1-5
TGTGCCAGCTCACAAATTTCAGGGTTGGGGAATCAGCCCCAGCATTTT
CASSQISGLGNQPQHF
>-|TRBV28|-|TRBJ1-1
TGTGCCAGCAGTTTTAGGGGGAAGGGCACTGAAGCTTTCTTT
CASSFRGKGTEAFF
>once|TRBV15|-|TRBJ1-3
TGTGCCACCCGGCACATCCCCTCTGGAAACACCATATATTTT
CATRHIPSGNTIYF
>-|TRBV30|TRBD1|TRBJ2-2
TGTGCCTGGAGGAAGGGACAGACTAACACCGGGGAGCTGTTTTTT
CAWRKGQTNTGELFF
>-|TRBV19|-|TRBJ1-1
TGTGCCAGTAGTGCCAGGCCCTGGGGGAACACTGAAGCTTTCTTT
CASSARPWGNTEAFF
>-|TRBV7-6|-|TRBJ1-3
TGTGCCAGCAGCTTTAACCCAAGCTCTGGAAACACCATATATTTT
CASSFNPSSGNTIYF
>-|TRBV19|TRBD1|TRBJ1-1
TGTGCCAGTACCACTAGGACAGGGGGCTACAACACTGAAGCTTTCTTT
CASTTRTGGYNTEAFF
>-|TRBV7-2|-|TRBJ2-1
TGTGCCAGCAGCCCAGGCCGGGACCCCCGGTGGGATGAGCAGTTCTTC
CASSPGRDPRWDEQFF
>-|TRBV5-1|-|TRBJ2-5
TGCGCCAGCAGAGCGTCTAGCCAAGAGACCCAGTACTTC
CASRASSQETQYF